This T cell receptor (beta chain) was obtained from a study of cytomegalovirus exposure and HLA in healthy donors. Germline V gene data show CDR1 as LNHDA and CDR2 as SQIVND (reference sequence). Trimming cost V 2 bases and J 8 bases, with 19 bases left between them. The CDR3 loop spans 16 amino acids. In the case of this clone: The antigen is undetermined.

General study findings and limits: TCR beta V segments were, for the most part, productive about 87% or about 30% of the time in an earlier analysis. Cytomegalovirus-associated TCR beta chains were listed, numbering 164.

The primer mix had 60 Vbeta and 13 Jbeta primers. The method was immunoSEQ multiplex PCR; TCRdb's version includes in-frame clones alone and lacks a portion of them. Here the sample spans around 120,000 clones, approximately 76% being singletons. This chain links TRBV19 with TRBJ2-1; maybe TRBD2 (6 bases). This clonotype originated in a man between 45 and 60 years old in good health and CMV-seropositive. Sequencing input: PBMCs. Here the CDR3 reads CASSITPSSGRYEQFF. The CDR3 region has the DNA TGTGCCAGTAGTATAACCCCGAGCAGCGGGCGATATGAGCAGTTCTTC.